These 32 T cell receptor beta chains were sequenced from one sample in a study of T-cell reconstitution after alpha-beta-depleted transplantation in children. As it was prepared, the TCRbeta library received unique molecular identifiers. One entry per CDR3 protein results from TCRdb running MiXCR on the PCR reads. The sample carries some 530,000 distinct CDR3 sequences, around 13% recorded once. Source: PBMCs from the stem cell graft donor, taken from the stem cell graft. Receptor source: a human donor who donated a stem cell graft to a child with combined immunodeficiency.

The chain links TRBV6-1 to TRBJ2-7; D is possibly TRBD1 (6 bases). CDR1 is MNHNS and CDR2 is SASEGT in the germline V gene. V was cut by 6 bases and J by 2 bases, with 14 bases left in between. This CDR3 contains 14 residues. The CDR3 bases are TGTGCCAGCAGACCCGGGACACTCGCCTACGAGCAGTACTTC. It yields the protein CASRPGTLAYEQYF.

This clonotype was picked up many times. The V and J genes are TRBV29-1 and TRBJ2-1; 8 bases fit TRBD1. The CDR3 loop spans 14 amino acids. In germline, CDR1 is SQVTM, CDR2 ANQGSEA. V lost 8 bases and J lost 9; bases outside the gene matches: 15. The CDR3 region is CSYLRDRTPAEQFF. CDR3 sequence (DNA): TGCAGCTACCTCCGGGACAGGACGCCTGCTGAGCAGTTCTTC.

The gene calls are TRBV27 and TRBJ2-7; D tentatively reads TRBD1 or TRBD2 (7 bases each). Looked up from germline, CDR1 is MNHEY and CDR2 is SMNVEV (reference sequence). The CDR3 loop spans 14 amino acids. The germline V and J ends were trimmed by 4 bases and 7 bases, with 17 bases remaining between them. The DNA of the CDR3 is TGTGCCAGCAGTTCAGGGGGGGGTGCGCGGGAGCAGTACTTC. This translates into CASSSGGGAREQYF.

The rearrangement links TRBV6-1 to TRBJ2-7; 9 nucleotides agree with TRBD2. Germline V gives CDR1 MNHNS, CDR2 SASEGT. The CDR3 length is 15 residues. V shed 6 bases and J 4 bases; nucleotides not matched to a gene: 10. The CDR3 reads CASRTVAGEGYEQYF. DNA of the CDR3: TGTGCCAGCAGGACAGTAGCGGGAGAAGGTTACGAGCAGTACTTC.

This clonotype has just a few counts. V gene TRBV29-1 combines with J gene TRBJ2-1; D unclear. The CDR3 is 10 residues long. V dropped 8 bases and J dropped 10 bases, with 12 bases sitting between them. CDR1 and CDR2 from the germline V gene are SQVTM and ANQGSEA. The CDR3 DNA is TGCAGCACCCAACGGGCGGAGCAGTTCTTC. Translation: CSTQRAEQFF.

The chain joins TRBV6-1 to TRBJ1-5, with TRBD1 matching over 10 bases. This CDR3 is built from 16 residues. CDR1 is MNHNS, CDR2 SASEGT, per germline. The V segment lost 0 bases and the J segment 5 bases; nucleotides outside the gene matches: 4. The CDR3 DNA reads as TGTGCCAGCAGTGAAGCGCAAGGGACAGGGGATCAGCCCCAGCATTTT. It is translated as CASSEAQGTGDQPQHF.

The V and J genes are TRBV4-3 and TRBJ2-2; perhaps TRBD1 as D (6 bases). This CDR3 region has 17 residues. The germline V gene has CDR1 LGHNA and CDR2 YSLEER. Trimming shortened V by 3 bases and J by 3 bases, and 17 bases separated the two germline ends. The CDR3 nucleotides read TGCGCCAGCAGCCAGGTATCCAGGGGCCGGTACACCGGGGAGCTGTTTTTT. This gives the protein CASSQVSRGRYTGELFF.

In its sample, this clonotype was seen many times. Here the CDR3 reads CASSLRVSNEQFF. The CDR3 DNA follows: TGTGCCAGCAGCTTGAGGGTTAGCAATGAGCAGTTCTTC. The V call is TRBV5-5, the J call TRBJ2-1, with D uncertain. The CDR3 spans 13 residues. Germline assignment: CDR1 SGHKS and CDR2 YYEKEE (reference sequence). V was clipped by 1 base and J by 6 bases, with 8 bases between them.

The V call is TRBV11-2, the J call TRBJ2-3; D gene ambiguous. The CDR3 loop spans 16 amino acids. The germline V and J ends were trimmed by 0 bases and 4 bases, with 14 bases remaining between them. Germline V CDR1 and CDR2: SGHAT, FQNNGV. CDR3 region: CASSLDLFIPADTQYF. As DNA, the CDR3 is TGTGCCAGCAGCTTAGATCTTTTCATACCGGCAGATACGCAGTATTTT.

This clonotype has at least ten counts. The chain uses TRBV7-2 and TRBJ2-7, with 9 bases fitting TRBD2. Per the germline V gene, CDR1 is SGHTA and CDR2 is FQGNSA. This CDR3 has 16 residues. The V segment lost 5 bases and the J segment 4 bases; nucleotides outside the gene matches: 12. The CDR3 here is CASSRITTSGGYEQYF. The CDR3 DNA reads TGTGCCAGCAGCCGGATAACGACTAGCGGTGGGTACGAGCAGTACTTC.

There are many counts of this clonotype. V usage is TRBV29-1 and J usage is TRBJ1-4; 8 positions agree with TRBD1. J was trimmed by 10 bases and V by 2 bases; bases with no gene match: 6. This CDR3 contains 13 residues. Germline CDR1 reads SQVTM; CDR2 reads ANQGSEA. The CDR3 sequence: CSVERGQGAKLFF. CDR3 DNA sequence: TGCAGCGTTGAACGTGGACAGGGAGCAAAACTGTTTTTT. Complete variable domain (other parts from reference TRBV29-1 and TRBJ1-4): SAVISQKPSRDICQRGTSLTIQCQVDSQVTMMFWYRQQPGQSLTLIATANQGSEATYESGFVIDKFPISRPNLTFSTLTVSNMSPEDSSIYLCSVERGQGAKLFFGSGTQLSVL.

V is TRBV24-1 and J is TRBJ2-2; the match to TRBD2 covers 8 bases. CDR1 KGHDR and CDR2 SFDVKD come from the germline V gene. With 3 bases clipped from V and 6 bases from J, the junction kept 11 bases outside the gene matches. The CDR3 has 17 amino acids. The CDR3 region has the DNA TGTGCCACCAGTGATACGGGTGCGGGGGGAGTGTCCGGGGAGCTGTTTTTT. It encodes CATSDTGAGGVSGELFF.

The rearrangement links TRBV12-3 or TRBV12-4 to TRBJ1-2; D is uncertain. The germline V and J ends were trimmed by 7 bases and 13 bases, with 19 bases remaining between them. The CDR3 is made up of 12 amino acids. This CDR3 is CASTLGASERTF. The CDR3 DNA sequence: TGTGCCAGCACCTTGGGAGCGTCAGAGCGCACCTTC.

This clonotype was observed a handful of times. The genes are TRBV12-3 or TRBV12-4 and TRBJ2-3; D not resolved. This CDR3 region has 13 residues. V was clipped by 6 bases and J by 9 bases, with 16 bases between them. The CDR3, as DNA: TGTGCCAGCAGCCCCTCCGGGCCCGTAACGCAGTATTTT. It is translated as CASSPSGPVTQYF.

CDR3 coding DNA: TGTGCCAGCAGTTTATCGGGATACGATGCCCTTTACTTC. Protein: CASSLSGYDALYF. The chain is built from TRBV12-3 or TRBV12-4 and TRBJ2-5; maybe TRBD2 (5 bases). The CDR3 runs 13 residues. Trimming pared 2 bases from V and 14 bases from J, leaving 18 bases between.

This clonotype was seen repeatedly, ten times or more. The chain links TRBV10-3 to TRBJ2-6; D unresolved. The germline gives CDR1 ENHRY, CDR2 SYGVKD. The CDR3 extends over 15 amino acids. Trimming left V 0 bases short and J 2 bases short, with 5 bases between. CDR3 nucleotides: TGTGCCATCAGTGAGTCAGGGACTGGGGCCAACGTCCTGACTTTC. Protein product: CAISESGTGANVLTF.

This clonotype was counted many times. The genes are TRBV5-1 and TRBJ2-3, with 7 bases matching TRBD2. This CDR3 has 15 residues. The V gene's germline CDR1 is SGHRS and CDR2 YFSETQ. V trimming: 0 bases; J trimming: 8 bases; junction bases outside the gene matches: 9. The CDR3 here is CASSLELATGRTQYF. The CDR3 DNA follows: TGCGCCAGCAGCTTGGAACTAGCGACGGGTCGTACGCAGTATTTT.

This clonotype was seen only a few times. The chain links TRBV20-1 to TRBJ1-2; a possible D gene is TRBD1 (6 bases). Germline V gene data show CDR1 as DFQATT and CDR2 as SNEGSKA (reference sequence). The CDR3 has 16 residues. V was pared by 5 bases and J by 5 bases, with 24 bases between. The CDR3 reads CSALQGSPRITYGYTF. CDR3 DNA sequence: TGCAGTGCTCTTCAGGGGTCCCCCCGGATAACGTATGGCTACACCTTC.

The rearrangement uses TRBV7-3 and TRBJ1-3; 9 bases agree with TRBD1. V lost 5 bases and J lost 4; bases outside the gene matches: 6. CDR1 is SGHTA and CDR2 is FQGTGA in the germline V gene. The CDR3 runs 15 residues. As DNA, the CDR3 is TGTGCCAGCAGCCCGACAGGGGGTTCAGGAAACACCATATATTTT. It yields the protein CASSPTGGSGNTIYF.

In its sample, this clonotype was seen many times. The chain combines TRBV6-2 or TRBV6-3 with TRBJ2-7, with TRBD1 matching 8 bases. V lost 6 bases to trimming and J lost 3 bases; unmatched junction nucleotides: 4. Per germline, CDR1 MNHEY and CDR2 SVGEGT. The CDR3 has 13 residues. The DNA of the CDR3 is TGTGCCAGCAGCGAGGACAGGGACTACGAGCAGTACTTC. It encodes CASSEDRDYEQYF.

This clonotype was counted a few times. V is TRBV12-3 or TRBV12-4 and J is TRBJ2-3; possible D gene TRBD2, 5 bases. V was cut by 5 bases and J by 0 bases, with 18 bases left in between. The CDR3 contains 17 residues. The CDR3 region has the DNA TGTGCCAGCAGTCTCTTGGGAGTTGGTGCGAGCACAGATACGCAGTATTTT. Protein product: CASSLLGVGASTDTQYF.

The CDR3 spells CASTPFGAHSGNTIYF. The CDR3 DNA is TGTGCCAGCACCCCTTTTGGGGCCCACTCTGGAAACACCATATATTTT. V is TRBV12-3 or TRBV12-4 and J is TRBJ1-3, with D maybe TRBD1 (5 bases). There are 16 residues in the CDR3. V lost 7 bases, J lost 0 bases, and 16 bases lay in between.

Notes on this clonotype: A much larger clone differs by one base, so this may be a read error. V usage is TRBV29-1 and J usage is TRBJ2-7; D is perhaps TRBD1 or TRBD2 (5 bases each). V was pared by 4 bases and J by 3 bases, with 19 bases between. CDR1 and CDR2 (germline): SQVTM, ANQGSEA. The length of the CDR3 is 15 residues. In DNA form, the CDR3 reads TGCAGCGTTGTTTCTTTGGGACGGCGATACTACGAGCAGTACTTC. Protein: CSVVSLGRRYYEQYF.

The genes are TRBV12-3 or TRBV12-4 and TRBJ2-1; the D is unclear. Trimming pared 6 bases from V and 2 bases from J, leaving 5 bases between. The CDR3 is 12 amino acids. The CDR3 protein is CASRLAYNEQFF. In DNA, the CDR3 is TGTGCCAGCAGACTCGCCTACAATGAGCAGTTCTTC.

This clonotype was observed a handful of times. This sequence joins TRBV5-1 and TRBJ2-7; D is ambiguous. The CDR3 is made up of 12 amino acids. The germline V gene encodes CDR1 SGHRS and CDR2 YFSETQ. V gave up 0 bases and J gave up 7 bases, with 8 bases separating them. CDR3 coding DNA: TGCGCCAGCAGCTTGGGGGCCGGGGAGCAGTACTTC. Encoded protein: CASSLGAGEQYF.

This clonotype has a handful of counts. The chain is built from TRBV7-9 and TRBJ1-2; TRBD1 agrees at 7 bases. The CDR3 consists of 16 residues. CDR1 and CDR2 from the germline V gene are SEHNR and FQNEAQ (reference sequence). The V gene end was trimmed by 4 bases and the J gene end by 2 bases; junction bases not matched to a gene: 10. For the CDR3, the DNA is TGTGCCAGCAGCTCCTGGACAGGTGAAGGGAACTATGGCTACACCTTC. The encoded protein is CASSSWTGEGNYGYTF.

This clonotype was detected many times. The V gene is TRBV6-5, the J gene TRBJ1-1, with unresolved D. Trimming shortened V by 6 bases and J by 1 base, and 9 bases separated the two germline ends. Germline loops: CDR1 MNHEY, CDR2 SVGAGI. The CDR3 runs to 13 residues. The DNA of the CDR3 is TGTGCCAGCAGCACTACAGAGAACACTGAAGCTTTCTTT. The encoded protein is CASSTTENTEAFF.

This clonotype was detected a few times. V usage is TRBV27 and J usage is TRBJ2-7; TRBD1 matches at 7 bases. Germline V gene data show CDR1 as MNHEY and CDR2 as SMNVEV (reference sequence). The CDR3 is 15 residues long. Trimming removed 2 bases from V and 5 bases from J; junction bases left unmatched: 9. CDR3 sequence (DNA): TGTGCCAGCAGTTTAACGGGGACAGTATACCACGAGCAGTACTTC. This encodes CASSLTGTVYHEQYF.

This clonotype was found a few times. As DNA, the CDR3 is TGTGCCACCAGCCCGGGACTAATCTATGAGCAGTTCTTC. Translated, it gives CATSPGLIYEQFF. The chain recombines TRBV15 with TRBJ2-1; 7 nucleotides match TRBD2. This CDR3 is 13 amino acids long. V was clipped by 5 bases and J by 8 bases; unmatched bases: 6. CDR1 and CDR2 (germline): LNHNV, YYDKDF (reference sequence).

This chain connects TRBV12-3 or TRBV12-4 to TRBJ2-1; 9 bases map to TRBD1. The CDR3 length is 15 residues. Trimming at V came to 4 bases and at J to 7 bases, leaving 8 bases not matched to a gene. The CDR3, as DNA: TGTGCCAGCAGTTCAGGGACAGGGTGGGAAAATGAGCAGTTCTTC. This codes for CASSSGTGWENEQFF.

This clonotype has a handful of counts. The V and J genes are TRBV10-3 and TRBJ2-7; possibly TRBD2 for D (7 bases). V lost 3 bases and J lost 2, with 14 bases in between. Germline CDR1 reads ENHRY; CDR2 reads SYGVKD. The CDR3 runs to 15 residues. In DNA, the CDR3 is TGTGCCATCAGTGAACCGGGAGGACAGACCTACGAGCAGTACTTC. It yields the protein CAISEPGGQTYEQYF.

This clonotype was detected a few times. The chain couples TRBV2 to TRBJ2-1; no reliable D call. The germline V and J ends were trimmed by 5 bases and 0 bases, with 8 bases remaining between them. CDR3 length: 14 amino acids. Per germline, CDR1 SNHLY and CDR2 FYNNEI. CDR3 nucleotide sequence: TGTGCCAGCAGTAAACAGAGCTCCTACAATGAGCAGTTCTTC. Protein product: CASSKQSSYNEQFF.